The rows below give T cell receptor beta chains drawn from one sample of a study of T-cell memory formation after mild COVID-19. From the 5' RACE reads, TCRdb called clonotypes with MiXCR, one entry per CDR3 protein. Here the sample spans over 55,000 distinct CDR3 sequences, 12% being singletons. Sequenced sample: PBMCs or a T cell subset sorted from them (not recorded which). Receptors were obtained from a young man who had mild COVID-19 (a few samples of this study predate the infection). Cell type and time point are not known. Both conserved end residues are part of each CDR3. D genes are given only for firm matches. Size values are once, few and many counts, or a class for expanded clones, and some rows have none.

D gene,J gene,clone size,V gene,CDR3 DNA,CDR3 protein
TRBD2,TRBJ2-1,many,TRBV5-5,TGTGCCAGCAGCTTTCTTGCGGGGGGGCCGGAGTTCTTC,CASSFLAGGPEFF
NA,TRBJ1-1,NA,TRBV9,TGTGCCAGCAGCCTAACGGGGTGGACTGAAGCTTTCTTT,CASSLTGWTEAFF
TRBD2,TRBJ2-1,NA,TRBV3-1,TGTGCCAGCAGCGACCCGGGACTAGAGAGGGATGAGCAGTTCTTC,CASSDPGLERDEQFF
NA,TRBJ1-5,many,TRBV7-2,TGTGCCAGCAGCTTCGGTCCTAGCACTCAGCCCCAGCATTTT,CASSFGPSTQPQHF
NA,TRBJ2-2,few,TRBV25-1,TGTGCCAGCAGTTCGGGCATCGCCGGGGAGCTGTTTTTT,CASSSGIAGELFF
NA,TRBJ1-1,many,TRBV7-2,TGTGCCAGCAGCTTAGGGGCGCATGGCACTGAAGCTTTCTTT,CASSLGAHGTEAFF
TRBD2,TRBJ2-1,many,TRBV6-2/TRBV6-3,TGTGCCAGCAGTCCTCTAGCGGGGGAGTACAATGAGCAGTTCTTC,CASSPLAGEYNEQFF
NA,TRBJ1-5,NA,TRBV7-2,TGTGCCAGCAGCCCCCTGGGAGGACCCGATCAGCCCCAGCATTTT,CASSPLGGPDQPQHF
NA,TRBJ2-1,many,TRBV7-8,TGTGCCAGCAGCTTAAGGGGCTCCTACAATGAGCAGTTCTTC,CASSLRGSYNEQFF
NA,TRBJ1-1,NA,TRBV4-3,TGCGCCAGCAGCCAAAGGGCGGCGGAGGGGAGAAACACTGAAGCTTTCTTT,CASSQRAAEGRNTEAFF
NA,TRBJ1-2,few,TRBV5-1,TGCGCCAGCAGCGTCGACATTAACTATGGCTACACCTTC,CASSVDINYGYTF
TRBD2,TRBJ2-3,few,TRBV7-9,TGTGCCAGCAGCTTAGGCCCAGCGGGGGGGACAGATACGCAGTATTTT,CASSLGPAGGTDTQYF
NA,TRBJ1-4,few,TRBV7-2,TGTGCCAGCAGCTTAGGAGCAACTAATGAAAAACTGTTTTTT,CASSLGATNEKLFF
TRBD2,TRBJ2-1,NA,TRBV18,TGTGCCAGCTCACTAGCGGGGGGGCCCCGGAGTTACACTGAGCAGTTCTTC,CASSLAGGPRSYTEQFF
TRBD2,TRBJ2-1,NA,TRBV5-1,TGCGCCAGCAGCCCAAACCGGGGGGGCCTCAACAATGAGCAGTTCTTC,CASSPNRGGLNNEQFF
NA,TRBJ1-2,few,TRBV9,TGTGCCAGCAGCGACCTCGTTGGCTATGGCTACACCTTC,CASSDLVGYGYTF
NA,TRBJ1-5,few,TRBV5-1,TGCGCCAGGAGTGGACCCAGGGCAAGGCAGCCCCAGCATTTT,CARSGPRARQPQHF
NA,TRBJ2-3,many,TRBV24-1,TGTGCCACCAGTGATAGCGTCACAGATACGCAGTATTTT,CATSDSVTDTQYF
TRBD2,TRBJ2-1,once,TRBV7-2,TGTGCCAGCAGCTTACTGGGCCCTAGCGGAAGGAATGAGCAGTTCTTC,CASSLLGPSGRNEQFF
NA,TRBJ2-7,NA,TRBV9,TGTGCCAGCAGCGGACAGGGCGGGGTATACGAGCAGTACTTC,CASSGQGGVYEQYF
NA,TRBJ2-7,NA,TRBV5-6,TGTGCCAGCAGCTTGGTGCGTGCGGGGAACTACGAGCAGTACTTC,CASSLVRAGNYEQYF
NA,TRBJ1-6,NA,TRBV7-3,TGTGCCAGCAGCTTAAGCCAGGGTTCACCCCTCCACTTT,CASSLSQGSPLHF
TRBD1,TRBJ1-1,NA,TRBV10-3,TGTGCCATCAGTGAGCCGGGACAGGGGGGCACTGAAGCTTTCTTT,CAISEPGQGGTEAFF
NA,TRBJ2-2,many,TRBV6-2/TRBV6-3,TGTGCCAGCAGTTTGGTGGTTCCCCCCGGGGAGCTGTTTTTT,CASSLVVPPGELFF
TRBD1,TRBJ1-1,NA,TRBV6-5,TGTGCCAGCACCGACTTCGGACAGGGGATGAACACTGAAGCTTTCTTT,CASTDFGQGMNTEAFF
NA,TRBJ2-3,few,TRBV6-5,TGTGCCAGCAGTTACTCCGATTTCACAGATACGCAGTATTTT,CASSYSDFTDTQYF
NA,TRBJ2-5,NA,TRBV9,TGTGCCAGCAGCGCGGGGGGCACCGGGGTCCAGTACTTC,CASSAGGTGVQYF
NA,TRBJ2-5,NA,TRBV5-1,TGCGCCAGCAGCGTGGGATTTAATGGGGAGACCCAGTACTTC,CASSVGFNGETQYF
NA,TRBJ2-3,NA,TRBV14,TGTGCCAGCAGCCCATCCTCGGATACGCAGTATTTT,CASSPSSDTQYF
NA,TRBJ1-5,few,TRBV7-2,TGTGCCAGCAGAAGGGGGAATAGCAATCAGCCCCAGCATTTT,CASRRGNSNQPQHF
NA,TRBJ2-3,many,TRBV5-1,TGCGCCAGCAGCTTGGGGCAGGGGATTCGAGATACGCAGTATTTT,CASSLGQGIRDTQYF
NA,TRBJ1-1,many,TRBV5-1,TGCGCCAGCAGCTCGGGACCCCCACGGGACACTGAAGCTTTCTTT,CASSSGPPRDTEAFF
TRBD2,TRBJ2-1,many,TRBV5-5,TGTGCCAGCAGCCCGACCGGGGGGGGGTACAATGAGCAGTTCTTC,CASSPTGGGYNEQFF
TRBD1,TRBJ1-1,few,TRBV12-3/TRBV12-4,TGTGCCAGCAGTTTAGGACAGGGCTCCAACACTGAAGCTTTCTTT,CASSLGQGSNTEAFF
TRBD1,TRBJ1-6,NA,TRBV7-2,TGTGCCAGCAGCTTCCGACAGGGGAATTCACCCCTCCACTTT,CASSFRQGNSPLHF
TRBD1,TRBJ2-5,many,TRBV29-1,TGCAGCGGACAGGGGTTGGGAGAGACCCAGTACTTC,CSGQGLGETQYF
TRBD2,TRBJ2-1,many,TRBV27,TGTGCCAGCTCCGGGACTAGCGGAAGGAATGAGCAGTTCTTC,CASSGTSGRNEQFF
NA,TRBJ2-3,few,TRBV6-2/TRBV6-3,TGTGCCAGCAGTGGACATCGTCCGGATACGCAGTATTTT,CASSGHRPDTQYF
NA,TRBJ2-2,many,TRBV18,TGTGCCAGCTCACCGGACGGACCCACCGGGGAGCTGTTTTTT,CASSPDGPTGELFF
NA,TRBJ2-5,many,TRBV10-3,TGTGCCATCAAGCTAGAACCCCAAGAGACCCAGTACTTC,CAIKLEPQETQYF
NA,TRBJ1-1,many,TRBV6-5,TGTGCCAGTCGGATGAACACTGAAGCTTTCTTT,CASRMNTEAFF
NA,TRBJ1-1,few,TRBV4-3,TGCGCCAGCAGCCAAGATCGCGGGGCAGGGACTGAAGCTTTCTTT,CASSQDRGAGTEAFF
TRBD2,TRBJ2-3,once,TRBV3-1,TGTGCCAGCAGCCTACTAGCGGGCGGTGGCCAAGATACGCAGTATTTT,CASSLLAGGGQDTQYF
TRBD2,TRBJ2-5,NA,TRBV7-2,TGTGCCAGCAGCTTAGGGCTAGCGGGGGACCAAGAGACCCAGTACTTC,CASSLGLAGDQETQYF
NA,TRBJ2-3,NA,TRBV7-9,TGTGCCACTCGACATACCTCTTGGGCAGATACGCAGTATTTT,CATRHTSWADTQYF
NA,TRBJ1-1,few,TRBV20-1,TGCAGTGCTAGAGCGGGGTTCGCTTCAGGGGTGAGCACTGAAGCTTTCTTT,CSARAGFASGVSTEAFF
NA,TRBJ2-3,medium-sized,TRBV5-6,TGTGCCAGCAGCTTGACGGACGGGAACCGAGTAGATACGCAGTATTTT,CASSLTDGNRVDTQYF
NA,TRBJ1-6,medium-sized,TRBV6-2/TRBV6-3,TGTGCCAGCAGTTACTCGGGGGGGACTTCACCCCTCCACTTT,CASSYSGGTSPLHF